What follows are 21 T cell receptor beta chains derived from one specimen sequenced in a study of human T cells and chemical hapten exposure (dated by TCRdb to about 2021). The time point label of this sample denotes: patch test 1, 2 weeks after DPC sensitization. The treatment or condition label, read with the paper, signifies: therapeutic diphenylcyclopropenone sensitization with weekly scalp DPC. The method behind the library was RACE. Sequencing instrument: NextSeq 500. Through fastp at Q25 and MiXCR, TCRdb rebuilt clones from the public reads, retaining in-frame beta chains. Duplicate CDR3 protein sequences are folded into a single record with the most common DNA and genes. The sample yields some 80,000 distinct CDR3 sequences; about 11% were counted once. The top ten constitute 4% to 5% of the sample. The sample was whole blood, taken in connection with sensitization to the hapten diphenylcyclopropenone (DPC). The origin of the receptors is a woman between 50 and 59 years old with alopecia areata. Some clones in this sample may be carry-over from other donors' samples.

This clonotype was found many times. V and J are TRBV11-2 and TRBJ1-6, with a possible D match to TRBD1 (5 bases). The CDR3 totals 18 residues. Germline V gene lookup returns CDR1 SGHAT and CDR2 FQNNGV. Deletions cut 2 bases from V and 7 bases from J, with 21 bases between. The CDR3, as DNA: TGTGCCAGCAGCTTATTGGATCAGAGACAGATGCCAAATTCACCCCTCCACTTT. This translates into CASSLLDQRQMPNSPLHF. Using reference TRBV11-2 and TRBJ1-6 for the parts outside the CDR3, the full variable domain is EAGVAQSPRYKIIEKRQSVAFWCNPISGHATLYWYQQILGQGPKLLIQFQNNGVVDDSQLPKDRFSAERLKGVDSTLKIQPAKLEDSAVYLCASSLLDQRQMPNSPLHFGNGTRLTVT.

This clonotype was picked up many times. V is TRBV27 and J is TRBJ2-7, with 7 bases identical to TRBD1. Germline V CDR1 and CDR2: MNHEY, SMNVEV (reference sequence). This CDR3 comprises 14 residues. Germline trimming cut 7 bases from V and 5 bases from J; bases unmatched to any gene: 11. CDR3 DNA sequence: TGTGCCAGCACTCGCACCAACAGGGGCCACGAGCAGTACTTC. It yields the protein CASTRTNRGHEQYF.

V is TRBV20-1 and J is TRBJ2-4, with D possibly called TRBD1 or TRBD2 (6 bases each). The V end lost 7 bases, the J end lost 1 base, and 20 bases lay between the germline ends. From germline, CDR1 is DFQATT and CDR2 SNEGSKA (reference sequence). The CDR3 loop spans 16 amino acids. The CDR3 nucleotides read TGCAGTGGGATCAAGGGGGGCCTAGTTGCCAAAAACATTCAGTACTTC. This sequence encodes CSGIKGGLVAKNIQYF.

On this clonotype itself: Given a much more abundant clone one base away, this may be a read error. This sequence joins TRBV2 and TRBJ2-7; D remains unclear. Per the germline V gene, CDR1 is SNHLY and CDR2 is FYNNEI. This CDR3 region has 15 residues. The CDR3 reads CASSPRRRSSYKQYF. The CDR3 DNA follows: TGTGCCAGCAGTCCTCGGAGACGGAGCTCCTACAAGCAGTACTTC.

Only a few counts were recorded for this clonotype. The rearrangement uses TRBV9 and TRBJ2-1; TRBD2 aligns across 13 bases. The CDR3 has 15 residues. V gave up 5 bases and J gave up 7 bases; unmatched junction bases: 6. Germline assignment: CDR1 SGDLS and CDR2 YYNGEE. The CDR3 loop reads CASRAGGLAGNEQFF. The CDR3 DNA reads TGTGCCAGCAGAGCCGGGGGACTAGCGGGAAATGAGCAGTTCTTC. Variable domain in full (rest from reference TRBV9 and TRBJ2-1): DSGVTQTPKHLITATGQRVTLRCSPRSGDLSVYWYQQSLDQGLQFLIQYYNGEERAKGNILERFSAQQFPDLHSELNLSSLELGDSALYFCASRAGGLAGNEQFFGPGTRLTVL.

The chain uses TRBV5-1 and TRBJ2-1; 7 bases agree with TRBD2. CDR1 SGHRS and CDR2 YFSETQ come from the germline V gene. The CDR3 extends over 14 amino acids. Trimming removed 3 bases from V and 8 bases from J; junction bases left unmatched: 8. The CDR3 DNA sequence: TGCGCCAGCAGCTATGGCGGGAGCGGCTATGAGCAGTTCTTC. As protein: CASSYGGSGYEQFF.

This clonotype was seen repeatedly, ten times or more. The CDR3 bases are TGTGCCAGCAGTGAACACTCCTTAAGCACAGATACGCAGTATTTT. This translates into CASSEHSLSTDTQYF. The rearrangement joins TRBV2 to TRBJ2-3, with no clear D. The CDR3 runs 15 residues. V was shortened by 2 bases and J by 0 bases, with 9 bases between the two germline ends. The germline V gene has CDR1 SNHLY and CDR2 FYNNEI.

The chain has TRBV6-4 and TRBJ1-1; D is uncertain. The ends were cut back, 6 bases at V and 4 bases at J, with 15 bases in the middle. CDR1 is MRHNA and CDR2 is SNTAGT in the germline V gene. The length of the CDR3 is 14 residues. The CDR3 loop is CASSLTPRGTEAFF. Here the CDR3 DNA reads TGTGCCAGCAGCTTAACACCCCGGGGCACTGAAGCTTTCTTT.

This clonotype was detected only a few times. The chain carries TRBV7-6 and TRBJ2-4, with D perhaps TRBD1 or TRBD2 (5 bases each). V was pared by 1 base and J by 0 bases, with 10 bases between. CDR3 length equals 16 residues. Germline assignment: CDR1 SGHVS and CDR2 FNYEAQ. The CDR3 DNA reads as TGTGCCAGCAGCTTAGAACCCGGGGCAGCCAAAAACATTCAGTACTTC. Translating gives CASSLEPGAAKNIQYF. The full variable domain, rest sourced from reference TRBV7-6 and TRBJ2-4, is GAGVSQSPRYKVTKRGQDVALRCDPISGHVSLYWYRQALGQGPEFLTYFNYEAQQDKSGLPNDRFSAERPEGSISTLTIQRTEQRDSAMYRCASSLEPGAAKNIQYFGAGTRLSVL.

This clonotype was seen at least ten times. This sequence joins TRBV12-3 or TRBV12-4 and TRBJ2-7; 12 bases match TRBD1. Trimming cost V 3 bases and J 5 bases; bases outside gene matches: 5. The CDR3 is 15 amino acids. The DNA for the CDR3 is TGTGCCAGCAGTTTCCCGGGACAGGGGGCCCACGAGCAGTACTTC. It yields the protein CASSFPGQGAHEQYF.

The J gene is TRBJ2-7, the V gene TRBV5-1, with TRBD2 as a possible D gene (5 bases). V lost 4 bases, J lost 3 bases, and 11 bases lay in between. The CDR3 runs 13 residues. Germline values: CDR1 SGHRS, CDR2 YFSETQ. The CDR3 DNA follows: TGCGCCAGCAGCACGGACTGGATCTACGAGCAGTACTTC. Translation: CASSTDWIYEQYF. Variable domain in full (rest from reference TRBV5-1 and TRBJ2-7): KAGVTQTPRYLIKTRGQQVTLSCSPISGHRSVSWYQQTPGQGLQFLFEYFSETQRNKGNFPGRFSGRQFSNSRSEMNVSTLELGDSALYLCASSTDWIYEQYFGPGTRLTVT.

This clonotype was counted a few times. The rearrangement uses TRBV5-1 and TRBJ2-3; D possibly corresponds to TRBD2 (6 bases). CDR1 is SGHRS and CDR2 is YFSETQ in the germline V gene. CDR3 size: 18 residues. The ends were cut back, 4 bases at V and 0 bases at J, with 21 bases in the middle. The chain's CDR3 is CASSPLTSSATSTDTQYF. CDR3 sequence (DNA): TGCGCCAGCAGCCCCCTAACTTCTAGCGCAACTAGCACAGATACGCAGTATTTT.

The rearrangement uses TRBV30 and TRBJ2-2, with 7 bases lining up with TRBD1. Germline assignment: CDR1 GTSNPN and CDR2 SVGIG (reference sequence). The CDR3 length is 14 residues. V shed 5 bases and J 1 base; nucleotides not matched to a gene: 4. The CDR3 sequence: CAWRRTGNTGELFF. CDR3 bases: TGTGCCTGGCGCAGGACAGGGAACACCGGGGAGCTGTTTTTT.

This clonotype was recorded at least ten times. J is TRBJ2-5 and V is TRBV27, with D hard to call. The CDR3 loop spans 16 amino acids. Per the germline V gene, CDR1 is MNHEY and CDR2 is SMNVEV (reference sequence). With 5 bases removed from V and 4 bases from J, the gap between germline ends came to 20 bases. CDR3 sequence reads: CASSLSTWVPGETQYF. The CDR3 DNA reads TGTGCCAGCAGTCTAAGCACGTGGGTCCCGGGAGAGACCCAGTACTTC.

This clonotype was seen more than once but under ten times. The CDR3 region is CATSDPLSGYTF. The CDR3 DNA follows: TGTGCCACCAGTGACCCTCTTTCTGGCTACACCTTC. The chain links TRBV24-1 to TRBJ1-2; no firm D call. This CDR3 contains 12 residues. Deletions cut 4 bases from V and 7 bases from J, with 9 bases between. From germline, CDR1 is KGHDR and CDR2 SFDVKD.

This clonotype appeared many times. The chain is built from TRBV7-2 and TRBJ1-4; no definite D call. Trimming cost V 6 bases and J 8 bases, with 13 bases left between them. Germline V gives CDR1 SGHTA, CDR2 FQGNSA. The CDR3 is made up of 13 amino acids. The CDR3 region has the DNA TGTGCCAGCAGTCAAAACGGGAGGGAAAAACTGTTTTTT. Translating gives CASSQNGREKLFF. The whole variable domain, remainder taken from reference TRBV7-2 and TRBJ1-4, is GAGVSQSPSNKVTEKGKDVELRCDPISGHTALYWYRQSLGQGLEFLIYFQGNSAPDKSGLPSDRFSAERTGGSVSTLTIQRTQQEDSAVYLCASSQNGREKLFFGSGTQLSVL.

In regard to this clonotype: Its ends do not fully match the called genes, so a read error is possible. This sequence joins TRBV3-1 and TRBJ1-5; the D gene is possibly TRBD1 (5 bases). Germline loops: CDR1 LGHDT, CDR2 YNNKEL (reference sequence). The CDR3 covers 16 residues. CDR3 coding DNA: TGTGCCAGCAGCCAAGGGACATCGAGGAGCAGTCAGCCCCAGCATTTT. Amino acids: CASSQGTSRSSQPQHF.

The chain links TRBV28 to TRBJ1-2; no definite D call. CDR1 MDHEN and CDR2 SYDVKM come from the germline V gene. The CDR3 is 15 residues long. Trimming took off 10 bases at V and 0 bases at J, with 18 bases between the two ends. The CDR3 bases are TGTGCCACCTACCCGGTACCGGGTACTAACTATGGCTACACCTTC. It codes for CATYPVPGTNYGYTF.

There are many counts of this clonotype. The chain links TRBV2 to TRBJ2-7; D is perhaps TRBD2 (6 bases). The CDR3 totals 12 residues. Germline CDR1 SNHLY, CDR2 FYNNEI. V shed 5 bases and J shed 6 bases, with 11 bases lying between them. The CDR3 is CASSREKVEQYF. CDR3 nucleotides: TGTGCCAGCAGTCGGGAGAAGGTCGAGCAGTACTTC.

This clonotype occurred many times. The gene calls are TRBV4-3 and TRBJ1-2, with D possibly TRBD1 on 5 matching bases. There are 17 residues in the CDR3. V lost 0 bases and J lost 1, with 15 bases in between. The V gene's germline CDR1 is LGHNA and CDR2 YSLEER. CDR3 amino acids: CASSQDWGRSFNYGYTF. CDR3 DNA: TGCGCCAGCAGCCAAGATTGGGGACGCAGCTTTAACTATGGCTACACCTTC.

In its sample, this clonotype was seen a few times. J is TRBJ2-6 and V is TRBV27, with TRBD1 matching 7 bases. Germline trimming cut 4 bases from V and 4 bases from J; bases unmatched to any gene: 7. The CDR3 has 16 amino acids. CDR1 is MNHEY, CDR2 SMNVEV, per germline (reference sequence). CDR3 DNA sequence: TGTGCCAGCAGTTCCGACAGGGCGTGGGGGGCCAACGTCCTGACTTTC. This translates into CASSSDRAWGANVLTF.